Presented here are 23 T cell receptor beta chains from one specimen sequenced in a study of blood T cell repertoires in COVID-19. Repertoires were generated with immunoSEQ multiplex PCR, while TCRdb's copy carries only in-frame clones and drops some. The sample holds about 140,000 clones, about 90% seen once. Sequenced material: peripheral blood. The receptor set was obtained from a man aged 55-75 years with active or convalescent COVID-19.

The J gene is TRBJ2-1, the V gene TRBV7-8; 8 bases fit TRBD2. The J segment lost 1 base and the V segment lost 0 bases, leaving 11 bases of the junction unmatched. Germline lookup yields CDR1 SGHVS and CDR2 FQNEAQ. The CDR3 contains 19 residues. CDR3 amino acids: CASSLARGAGEFSYNEQFF. CDR3 nucleotide sequence: TGTGCCAGCAGCTTAGCCCGAGGAGCGGGAGAGTTTTCCTACAATGAGCAGTTCTTC.

The genes are TRBV5-6 and TRBJ2-2; 9 nucleotides line up with TRBD2. Germline lookup yields CDR1 SGHDT and CDR2 YYEEEE. There are 16 residues in the CDR3. The ends lost 0 bases at V and 5 bases at J; junction bases unmatched: 5. As DNA, the CDR3 is TGTGCCAGCAGCTTGGTCCTAGCGGGATATACCGGGGAGCTGTTTTTT. Its translation is CASSLVLAGYTGELFF.

This sequence joins TRBV5-6 and TRBJ2-1, with 11 bases that match TRBD2. V lost 0 bases and J lost 6; bases outside the gene matches: 11. The V gene's germline CDR1 is SGHDT and CDR2 YYEEEE. The CDR3 contains 18 residues. CDR3 residues: CASSLASVRLAGGNEQFF. The CDR3 DNA is TGTGCCAGCAGCTTGGCCAGTGTCAGGCTAGCGGGAGGCAATGAGCAGTTCTTC.

V and J are TRBV6-5 and TRBJ1-2; D not resolved. The CDR3 loop spans 15 amino acids. Deletions cut 3 bases from V and 4 bases from J, with 15 bases between. Germline CDR1 and CDR2: MNHEY and SVGAGI. For the CDR3, the DNA is TGTGCCAGCAGTTATGCCCCTGAGGTCTCCTATGGCTACACCTTC. As protein: CASSYAPEVSYGYTF.

With respect to this clone: At one boundary the junction diverges from the germline segment, which might be a read error. The V call is TRBV6-5, the J call TRBJ2-2; TRBD2 matches 9 bases. The CDR3 has 16 residues. CDR1 and CDR2 from the germline V gene are MNHEY and SVGAGI. CDR3 bases: TGTGCCAGCAGGTACTCAGCGGGAGGCAACACCGGGGAGCTGTTTTTT. Translating it yields CASRYSAGGNTGELFF.

This chain's CDR3 is CASSLGVWQGRTYF. The CDR3 coding sequence is TGTGCCAGCAGCTTAGGGGTTTGGCAGGGGCGAACGTACTTC. The V gene is TRBV13, the J gene TRBJ2-7; TRBD1 is a possible D gene (6 bases). Germline CDR1 is PRHDT and CDR2 is FYEKMQ (reference sequence). V lost 0 bases and J lost 12, with 18 bases in between. CDR3 length: 14 residues.

The rearrangement joins TRBV5-5 to TRBJ2-1; D is possibly TRBD2 (5 bases). V lost 7 bases, J lost 1 base, and 15 bases lay in between. The CDR3 has 15 residues. Germline assignment: CDR1 SGHKS and CDR2 YYEKEE (reference sequence). Here the CDR3 reads CASAHRTRSYNEQFF. CDR3 sequence (DNA): TGTGCCAGCGCCCACCGGACTCGATCCTACAATGAGCAGTTCTTC.

The V call is TRBV11-2, the J call TRBJ2-1; 9 bases map to TRBD2. The CDR3 loop spans 19 amino acids. CDR1 is SGHAT, CDR2 FQNNGV, per germline. V lost 2 bases, J lost 7 bases, and 18 bases stayed unmatched. CDR3 amino acids: CASSLPTRTSVWGGNEQFF. CDR3 DNA: TGTGCCAGCAGCTTACCCACCCGGACTAGCGTTTGGGGGGGGAATGAGCAGTTCTTC. Together with reference TRBV11-2 and TRBJ2-1, the CDR3 gives the full variable domain: EAGVAQSPRYKIIEKRQSVAFWCNPISGHATLYWYQQILGQGPKLLIQFQNNGVVDDSQLPKDRFSAERLKGVDSTLKIQPAKLEDSAVYLCASSLPTRTSVWGGNEQFFGPGTRLTVL.

The chain has TRBV6-5 and TRBJ1-4; D perhaps matches TRBD1 (6 bases). The V gene lost 6 bases and the J gene lost 6 bases, with 17 bases spanning the gap. CDR3 length: 15 amino acids. Germline V gene data show CDR1 as MNHEY and CDR2 as SVGAGI. CDR3 loop: CASRSYRANDEKLFF. For the CDR3, the DNA is TGTGCCAGCAGGTCTTACAGGGCGAACGATGAAAAACTGTTTTTT.

The chain links TRBV7-8 to TRBJ2-7; TRBD1 is a possible D gene (5 bases). This CDR3 is built from 15 residues. Per the germline V gene, CDR1 is SGHVS and CDR2 is FQNEAQ. The V and J ends lost 1 base and 0 bases respectively, with 10 bases between them. The CDR3 is CASSLGEGASYEQYF. The CDR3, as DNA: TGTGCCAGCAGCTTAGGGGAAGGGGCCTCCTACGAGCAGTACTTC.

The J gene is TRBJ2-1, the V gene TRBV9; D unclear. CDR1 SGDLS and CDR2 YYNGEE come from the germline V gene. The CDR3 covers 15 residues. Between the trimmed V and J ends, which lost 0 bases and 0 bases, there was a span of 7 bases. The CDR3 spells CASSVDYPSYNEQFF. The DNA for the CDR3 is TGTGCCAGCAGCGTAGACTACCCCTCCTACAATGAGCAGTTCTTC.

V gene TRBV24-1 combines with J gene TRBJ2-1; the match to TRBD1 covers 10 bases. Germline V CDR1 and CDR2: KGHDR, SFDVKD. Trimming cost V 6 bases and J 8 bases; bases outside gene matches: 6. The CDR3 has 14 amino acids. The CDR3 is CATSSGTGDHEQFF. DNA for the CDR3: TGTGCCACCAGTTCCGGGACAGGGGACCATGAGCAGTTCTTC.

The chain has TRBV29-1 and TRBJ2-7; unclear D gene. The V gene's germline CDR1 is SQVTM and CDR2 ANQGSEA. The V end lost 1 base, the J end lost 6 bases, and 13 bases lay between the germline ends. The CDR3 loop spans 13 amino acids. CDR3 sequence (DNA): TGCAGCGTTGAAGTGTCTGGGCTGCGCGAGCAGTACTTC. Its translation: CSVEVSGLREQYF.

This clone was observed a single time. The chain carries TRBV6-5 and TRBJ2-7, with 7 bases identical to TRBD2. Germline values: CDR1 MNHEY, CDR2 SVGAGI. This CDR3 has 15 amino acids. With V trimmed by 6 bases and J by 5 bases, 13 bases remained unmatched. In DNA, the CDR3 is TGTGCCAGCAGCAGACATGGGGCGGGAGTGGACGAGCAGTACTTC. This encodes CASSRHGAGVDEQYF.

The chain's CDR3 is CAWRRVGDRQNTEAFF. CDR3 nucleotides: TGTGCCTGGAGGAGGGTAGGGGACAGGCAGAACACTGAAGCTTTCTTT. The V and J genes are TRBV30 and TRBJ1-1; 8 nucleotides line up with TRBD1. The CDR3 has 16 amino acids. Losses at the gene ends were 3 bases for V and 1 base for J; bases not matched to a gene: 10. The germline CDR1 and CDR2 sequences are GTSNPN and SVGIG (reference sequence).

This clone came up once. The chain combines TRBV18 with TRBJ1-1; 8 bases are shared with TRBD1. The CDR3 totals 14 residues. Trimming took 5 bases from V and 1 from J; bases not matched to a gene: 3. Germline V lookup: CDR1 KGHSH, CDR2 LQKENI. For the CDR3, the DNA is TGTGCCAGCTCATTCGACAGGGGGAACACTGAAGCTTTCTTT. Residues: CASSFDRGNTEAFF.

The genes are TRBV28 and TRBJ1-4; perhaps TRBD1 as D (5 bases). V was trimmed by 4 bases and J by 0 bases, leaving 12 bases between them. In germline, CDR1 is MDHEN, CDR2 SYDVKM. The CDR3 spans 16 residues. CDR3 DNA sequence: TGTGCCAGCAGTTCCAGCCCAGGGTCAACTAATGAAAAACTGTTTTTT. This sequence encodes CASSSSPGSTNEKLFF. The full variable domain, its missing parts supplied by reference TRBV28 and TRBJ1-4, is DVKVTQSSRYLVKRTGEKVFLECVQDMDHENMFWYRQDPGLGLRLIYFSYDVKMKEKGDIPEGYSVSREKKERFSLILESASTNQTSMYLCASSSSPGSTNEKLFFGSGTQLSVL.

The chain links TRBV5-1 to TRBJ1-3; a weak D match, TRBD1 (6 bases). V dropped 0 bases and J dropped 0 bases, with 13 bases sitting between them. CDR3 length: 17 amino acids. CDR1 and CDR2 (germline): SGHRS, YFSETQ. CDR3 DNA: TGCGCCAGCAGCTTGGCAGGGGCCGAAGCCTCTGGAAACACCATATATTTT. Amino acids: CASSLAGAEASGNTIYF.

The V and J genes are TRBV24-1 and TRBJ2-2, with TRBD1 matching 7 bases. Germline V CDR1 and CDR2: KGHDR, SFDVKD. This CDR3 spans 14 amino acids. The trim removed 7 bases at V and 4 bases at J, leaving 5 bases unmatched. CDR3 DNA: TGTGCCACCAGGAGGGCAGGGGGCACCGGGGAGCTGTTTTTT. Its protein is CATRRAGGTGELFF.

This chain links TRBV21-1 with TRBJ2-7; the table's D call, TRBD2, has no DNA check behind it. TRBV21-1 is reported as a pseudogene. The CDR3 runs 16 residues. The CDR3 spells CASSKVDGSLAYEQYF. DNA of the CDR3: TGTGCCAGCAGCAAAGTTGATGGGTCGCTAGCTTACGAGCAGTACTTC.

The chain has TRBV18 and TRBJ1-5; D not resolved. The germline V gene encodes CDR1 KGHSH and CDR2 LQKENI. This CDR3 is 13 amino acids long. V was pared by 3 bases and J by 4 bases, with 7 bases between. The CDR3 DNA follows: TGTGCCAGCTCACCCACTGTGAATCAGCCCCAGCATTTT. This translates into CASSPTVNQPQHF.

This clone occurred once. The V gene is TRBV5-1, the J gene TRBJ2-1, with 7 bases matching TRBD2. CDR1 and CDR2 (germline): SGHRS, YFSETQ. The V and J ends lost 4 bases and 4 bases, in that order; junction bases with no gene match: 5. This CDR3 is built from 14 residues. The CDR3 here is CASSPGTNYNEQFF. Here the CDR3 DNA reads TGCGCCAGCAGCCCGGGGACTAATTACAATGAGCAGTTCTTC.

This clone appeared a few times. The chain links TRBV6-5 to TRBJ1-2; D remains unclear. V was clipped by 5 bases and J by 8 bases, with 12 bases between them. Germline V gives CDR1 MNHEY, CDR2 SVGAGI. The CDR3 is 12 amino acids. CDR3 nucleotide sequence: TGTGCCAGCAGTCGCCAGGCCTCGGGCTACACCTTC. Amino acid sequence: CASSRQASGYTF.